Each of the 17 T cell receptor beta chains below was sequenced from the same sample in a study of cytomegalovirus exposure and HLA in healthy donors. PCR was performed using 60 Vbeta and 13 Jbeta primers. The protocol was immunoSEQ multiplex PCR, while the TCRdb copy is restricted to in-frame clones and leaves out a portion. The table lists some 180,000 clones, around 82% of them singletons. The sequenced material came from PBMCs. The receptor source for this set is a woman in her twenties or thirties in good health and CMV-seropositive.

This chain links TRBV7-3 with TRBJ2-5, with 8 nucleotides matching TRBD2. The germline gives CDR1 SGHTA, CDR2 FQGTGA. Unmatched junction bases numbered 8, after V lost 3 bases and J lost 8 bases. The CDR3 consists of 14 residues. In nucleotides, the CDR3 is TGTGCCAGCAGCTTCACTAGCGGCCAAGGCACCCAGTACTTC. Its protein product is CASSFTSGQGTQYF.

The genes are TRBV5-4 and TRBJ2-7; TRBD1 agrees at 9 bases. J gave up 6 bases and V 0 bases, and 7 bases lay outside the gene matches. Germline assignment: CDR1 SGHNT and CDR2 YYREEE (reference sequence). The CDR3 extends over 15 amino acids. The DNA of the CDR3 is TGTGCCAGCAGCTTGGCGGGGACAGGGCAACGCGAGCAGTACTTC. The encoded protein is CASSLAGTGQREQYF.

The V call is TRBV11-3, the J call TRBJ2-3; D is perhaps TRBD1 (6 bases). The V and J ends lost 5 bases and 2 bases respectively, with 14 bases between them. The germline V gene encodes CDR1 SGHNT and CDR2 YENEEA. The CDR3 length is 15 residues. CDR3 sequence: CASSKQGLVTDTQYF. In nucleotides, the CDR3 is TGTGCCAGCAGCAAACAGGGATTGGTCACAGATACGCAGTATTTT.

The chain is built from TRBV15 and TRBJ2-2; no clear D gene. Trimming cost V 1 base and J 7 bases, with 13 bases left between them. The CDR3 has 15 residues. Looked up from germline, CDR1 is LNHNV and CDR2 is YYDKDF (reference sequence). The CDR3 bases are TGTGCCACCAGCAGAGCCACTATTTCGGGCGGGGAGCTGTTTTTT. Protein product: CATSRATISGGELFF.

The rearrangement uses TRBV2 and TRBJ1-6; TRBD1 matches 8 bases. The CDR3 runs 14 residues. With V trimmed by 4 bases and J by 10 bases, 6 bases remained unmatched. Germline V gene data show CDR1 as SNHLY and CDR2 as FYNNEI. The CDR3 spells CASSGRTGYSPLHF. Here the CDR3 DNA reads TGTGCCAGCAGTGGGAGGACAGGGTACTCACCCCTCCACTTT.

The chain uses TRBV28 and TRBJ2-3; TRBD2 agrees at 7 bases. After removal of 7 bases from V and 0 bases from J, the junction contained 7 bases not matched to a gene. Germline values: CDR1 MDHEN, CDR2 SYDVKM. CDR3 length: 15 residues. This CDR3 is CASIHWGLSTDTQYF. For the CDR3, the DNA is TGTGCCAGCATCCATTGGGGACTAAGCACAGATACGCAGTATTTT.

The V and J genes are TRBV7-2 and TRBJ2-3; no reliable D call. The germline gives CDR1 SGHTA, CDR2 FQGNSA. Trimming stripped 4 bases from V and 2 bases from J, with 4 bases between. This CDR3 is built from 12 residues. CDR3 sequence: CASSYITDTQYF. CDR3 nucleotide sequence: TGTGCCAGCAGCTACATCACAGATACGCAGTATTTT.

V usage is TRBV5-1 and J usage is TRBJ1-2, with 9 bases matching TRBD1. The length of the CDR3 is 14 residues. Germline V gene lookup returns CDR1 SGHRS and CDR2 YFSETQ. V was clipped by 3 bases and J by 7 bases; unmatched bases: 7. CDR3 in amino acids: CASSSGQGVGGYTF. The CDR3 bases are TGCGCCAGCAGCTCGGGACAGGGAGTGGGTGGCTACACCTTC. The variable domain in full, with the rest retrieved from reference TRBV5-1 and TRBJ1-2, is KAGVTQTPRYLIKTRGQQVTLSCSPISGHRSVSWYQQTPGQGLQFLFEYFSETQRNKGNFPGRFSGRQFSNSRSEMNVSTLELGDSALYLCASSSGQGVGGYTFGSGTRLTVV.

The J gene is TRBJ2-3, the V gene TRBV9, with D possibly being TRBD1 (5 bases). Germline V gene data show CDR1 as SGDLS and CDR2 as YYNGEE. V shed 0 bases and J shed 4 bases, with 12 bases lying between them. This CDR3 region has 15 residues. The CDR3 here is CASSVDSRVPDTQYF. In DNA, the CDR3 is TGTGCCAGCAGCGTAGATAGCAGGGTCCCAGATACGCAGTATTTT.

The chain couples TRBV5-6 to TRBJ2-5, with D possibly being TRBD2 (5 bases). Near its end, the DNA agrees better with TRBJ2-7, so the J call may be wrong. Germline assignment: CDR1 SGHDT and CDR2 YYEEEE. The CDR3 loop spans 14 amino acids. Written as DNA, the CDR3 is TGTGCCAGCCCCTTGAGGGCAACAAGATACGAGCAGTACTTC. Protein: CASPLRATRYEQYF.

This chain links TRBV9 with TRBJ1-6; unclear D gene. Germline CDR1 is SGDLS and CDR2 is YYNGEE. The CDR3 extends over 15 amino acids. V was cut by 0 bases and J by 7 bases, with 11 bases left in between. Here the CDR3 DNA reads TGTGCCAGCAGCGTAGAGGAAGGGAGGAATTCACCCCTCCACTTT. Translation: CASSVEEGRNSPLHF. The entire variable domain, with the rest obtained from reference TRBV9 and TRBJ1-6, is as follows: DSGVTQTPKHLITATGQRVTLRCSPRSGDLSVYWYQQSLDQGLQFLIQYYNGEERAKGNILERFSAQQFPDLHSELNLSSLELGDSALYFCASSVEEGRNSPLHFGNGTRLTVT.

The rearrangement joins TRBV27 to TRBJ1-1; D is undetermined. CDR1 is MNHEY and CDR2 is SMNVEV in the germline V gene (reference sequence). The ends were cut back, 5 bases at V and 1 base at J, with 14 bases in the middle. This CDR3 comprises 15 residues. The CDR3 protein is CASSPPGEWNTEAFF. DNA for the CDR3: TGTGCCAGCAGTCCTCCCGGGGAGTGGAACACTGAAGCTTTCTTT.

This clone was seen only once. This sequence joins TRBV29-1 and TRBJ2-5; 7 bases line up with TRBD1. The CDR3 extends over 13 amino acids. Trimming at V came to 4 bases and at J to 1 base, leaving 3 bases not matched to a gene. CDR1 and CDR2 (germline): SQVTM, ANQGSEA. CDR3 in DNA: TGCAGCGTTGGAGACAGGGTCCAAGAGACCCAGTACTTC. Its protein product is CSVGDRVQETQYF.

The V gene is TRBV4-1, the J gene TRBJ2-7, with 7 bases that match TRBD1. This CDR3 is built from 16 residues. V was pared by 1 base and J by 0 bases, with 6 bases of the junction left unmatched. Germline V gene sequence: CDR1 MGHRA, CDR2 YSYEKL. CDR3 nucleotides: TGCGCCAGCAGCCAAGGTTGGACAGGTAGCTCCTACGAGCAGTACTTC. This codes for CASSQGWTGSSYEQYF.

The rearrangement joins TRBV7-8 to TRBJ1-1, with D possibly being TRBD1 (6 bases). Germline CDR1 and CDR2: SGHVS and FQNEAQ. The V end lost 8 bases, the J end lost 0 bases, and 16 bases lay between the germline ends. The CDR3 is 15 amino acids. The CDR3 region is CASGDRQDLNTEAFF. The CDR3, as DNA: TGTGCCAGCGGCGATCGACAGGACTTGAACACTGAAGCTTTCTTT. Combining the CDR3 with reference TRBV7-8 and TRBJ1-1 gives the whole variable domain GAGVSQSPRYKVAKRGQDVALRCDPISGHVSLFWYQQALGQGPEFLTYFQNEAQLDKSGLPSDRFFAERPEGSVSTLKIQRTQQEDSAVYLCASGDRQDLNTEAFFGQGTRLTVV.

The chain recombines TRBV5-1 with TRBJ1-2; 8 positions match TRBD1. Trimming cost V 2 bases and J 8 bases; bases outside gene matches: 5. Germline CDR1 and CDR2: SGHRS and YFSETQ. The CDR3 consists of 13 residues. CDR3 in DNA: TGCGCCAGCAGCTTTGACAGGGGCAGCGGCTACACCTTC. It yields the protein CASSFDRGSGYTF.

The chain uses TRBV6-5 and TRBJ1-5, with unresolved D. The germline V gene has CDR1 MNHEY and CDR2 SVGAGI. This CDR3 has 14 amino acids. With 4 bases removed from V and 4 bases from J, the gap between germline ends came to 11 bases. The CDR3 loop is CASSFGRTNQPQHF. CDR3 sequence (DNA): TGTGCCAGCAGTTTTGGACGGACTAATCAGCCCCAGCATTTT.